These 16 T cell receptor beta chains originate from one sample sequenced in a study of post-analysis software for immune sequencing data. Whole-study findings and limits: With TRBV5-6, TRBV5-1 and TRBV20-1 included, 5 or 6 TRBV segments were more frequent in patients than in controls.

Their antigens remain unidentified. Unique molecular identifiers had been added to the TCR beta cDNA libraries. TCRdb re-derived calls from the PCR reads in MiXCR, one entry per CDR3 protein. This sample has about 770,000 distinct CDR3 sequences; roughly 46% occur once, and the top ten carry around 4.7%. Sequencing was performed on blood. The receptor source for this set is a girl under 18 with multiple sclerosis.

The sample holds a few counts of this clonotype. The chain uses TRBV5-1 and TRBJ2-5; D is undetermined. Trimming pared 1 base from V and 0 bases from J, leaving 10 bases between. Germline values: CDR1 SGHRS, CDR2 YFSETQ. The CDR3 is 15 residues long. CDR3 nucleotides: TGCGCCAGCAGCTTGACAAGACTGAACCAAGAGACCCAGTACTTC. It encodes CASSLTRLNQETQYF. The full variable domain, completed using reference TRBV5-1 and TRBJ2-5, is KAGVTQTPRYLIKTRGQQVTLSCSPISGHRSVSWYQQTPGQGLQFLFEYFSETQRNKGNFPGRFSGRQFSNSRSEMNVSTLELGDSALYLCASSLTRLNQETQYFGPGTRLLVL.

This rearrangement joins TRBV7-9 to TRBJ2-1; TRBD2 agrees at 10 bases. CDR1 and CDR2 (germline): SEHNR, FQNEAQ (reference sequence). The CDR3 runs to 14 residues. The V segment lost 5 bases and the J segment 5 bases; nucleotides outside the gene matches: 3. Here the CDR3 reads CASSQAGGDNEQFF. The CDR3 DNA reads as TGTGCCAGCAGCCAAGCGGGAGGGGACAATGAGCAGTTCTTC.

In DNA form, the CDR3 reads TGTGCCAGCAGCCAACCGGACAGGGGCCACTATGCTGGCTACACCTTC. Translated: CASSQPDRGHYAGYTF. J is TRBJ1-2 and V is TRBV4-2, with 9 bases matching TRBD1. The CDR3 spans 16 residues. Germline CDR1 and CDR2: LGHNA and YNFKEQ. Germline trimming cut 2 bases from V and 7 bases from J; bases unmatched to any gene: 11.

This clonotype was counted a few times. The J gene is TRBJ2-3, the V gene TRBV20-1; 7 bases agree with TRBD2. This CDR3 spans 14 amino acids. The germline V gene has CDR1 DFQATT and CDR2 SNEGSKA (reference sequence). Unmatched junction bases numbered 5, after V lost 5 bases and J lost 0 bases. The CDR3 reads CSAPREASTDTQYF. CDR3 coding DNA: TGCAGTGCTCCCCGGGAGGCTAGCACAGATACGCAGTATTTT.

The DNA for the CDR3 is TGTGCCAGCAGCTCGGAGAGGCTTGGTGAAAAACTGTTTTTT. Translated, it gives CASSSERLGEKLFF. The chain links TRBV7-9 to TRBJ1-4, with D hard to call. Germline assignment: CDR1 SEHNR and CDR2 FQNEAQ (reference sequence). The CDR3 consists of 14 residues. V was shortened by 4 bases and J by 7 bases, with 13 bases between the two germline ends.

CDR3 bases: TGTGCCAGCAGCGCTCGGACTAGCAGTTACAATGAGCAGTACTTC. This sequence encodes CASSARTSSYNEQYF. This chain uses TRBV7-3 with TRBJ2-1, with 8 bases matching TRBD2. The last part of the DNA fits TRBJ2-7 better; the J call may be wrong. Germline values: CDR1 SGHTA, CDR2 FQGTGA. The CDR3 is 15 amino acids.

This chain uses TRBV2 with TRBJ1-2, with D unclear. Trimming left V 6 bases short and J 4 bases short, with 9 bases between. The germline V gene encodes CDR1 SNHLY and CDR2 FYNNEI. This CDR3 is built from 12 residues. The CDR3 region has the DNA TGTGCCAGCAGGGGCGCAGCCTATGGCTACACCTTC. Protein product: CASRGAAYGYTF.

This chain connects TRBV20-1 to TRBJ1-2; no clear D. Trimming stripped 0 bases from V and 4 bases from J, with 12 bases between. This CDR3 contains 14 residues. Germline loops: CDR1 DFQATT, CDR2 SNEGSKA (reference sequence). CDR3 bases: TGCAGTGCTAGAGATTGGGAGGGCTCCTATGGCTACACCTTC. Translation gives CSARDWEGSYGYTF.

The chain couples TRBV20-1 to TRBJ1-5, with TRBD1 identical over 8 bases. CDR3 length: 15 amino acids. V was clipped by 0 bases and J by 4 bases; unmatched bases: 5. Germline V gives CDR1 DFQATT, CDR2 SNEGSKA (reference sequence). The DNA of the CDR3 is TGCAGTGCTAGAGACCCAGGGGGCCCTAATCAGCCCCAGCATTTT. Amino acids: CSARDPGGPNQPQHF.

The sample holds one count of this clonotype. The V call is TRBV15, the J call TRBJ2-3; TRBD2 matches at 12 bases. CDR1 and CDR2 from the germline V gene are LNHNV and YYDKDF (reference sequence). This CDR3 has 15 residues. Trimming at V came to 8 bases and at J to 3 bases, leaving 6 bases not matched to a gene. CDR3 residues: CATGRTSGTTDTQYF. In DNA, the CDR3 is TGTGCCACCGGAAGGACTAGCGGGACTACAGATACGCAGTATTTT.

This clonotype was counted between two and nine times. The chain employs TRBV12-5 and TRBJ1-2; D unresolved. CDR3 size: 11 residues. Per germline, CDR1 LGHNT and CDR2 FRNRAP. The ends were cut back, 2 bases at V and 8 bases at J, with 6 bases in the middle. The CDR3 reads CASGLWEGYTF. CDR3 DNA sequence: TGTGCTAGTGGTTTGTGGGAAGGCTACACCTTC.

The CDR3 spells CASSERAGGNYEQYF. As DNA, the CDR3 is TGTGCCAGCAGTGAAAGGGCGGGAGGGAACTACGAGCAGTACTTC. The chain links TRBV2 to TRBJ2-7, with 9 positions matching TRBD2. This CDR3 has 15 amino acids. The trim removed 2 bases at V and 3 bases at J, leaving 5 bases unmatched. Germline V gene sequence: CDR1 SNHLY, CDR2 FYNNEI.

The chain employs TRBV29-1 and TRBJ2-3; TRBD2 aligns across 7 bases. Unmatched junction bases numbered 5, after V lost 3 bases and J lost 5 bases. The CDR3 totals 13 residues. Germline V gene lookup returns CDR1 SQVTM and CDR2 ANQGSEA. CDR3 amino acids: CSVEGGVIDTQYF. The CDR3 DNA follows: TGCAGCGTTGAGGGAGGGGTGATAGATACGCAGTATTTT.

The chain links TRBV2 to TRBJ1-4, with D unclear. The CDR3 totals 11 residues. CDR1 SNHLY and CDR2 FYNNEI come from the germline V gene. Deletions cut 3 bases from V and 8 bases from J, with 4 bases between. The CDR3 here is CASSEGEKLFF. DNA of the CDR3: TGTGCCAGCAGTGAGGGGGAAAAACTGTTTTTT.

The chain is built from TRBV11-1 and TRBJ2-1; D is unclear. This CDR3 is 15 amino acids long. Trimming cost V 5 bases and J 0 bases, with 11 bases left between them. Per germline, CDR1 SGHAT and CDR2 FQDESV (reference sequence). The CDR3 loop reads CASSRRAPSYNEQFF. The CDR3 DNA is TGTGCCAGCAGCCGTCGGGCGCCCTCCTACAATGAGCAGTTCTTC.

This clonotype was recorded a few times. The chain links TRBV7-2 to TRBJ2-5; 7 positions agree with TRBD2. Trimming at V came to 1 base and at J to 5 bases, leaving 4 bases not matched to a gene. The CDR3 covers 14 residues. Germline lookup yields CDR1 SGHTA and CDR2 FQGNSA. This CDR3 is CASSLDPSGETQYF. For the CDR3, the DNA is TGTGCCAGCAGCTTAGATCCTAGCGGCGAGACCCAGTACTTC.